The sequence of this T cell receptor beta chain was determined in a study of control samples from healthy donors and cancer patients (dated by TCRdb to about 2020). Receptors were amplified or captured by the immunoSEQ multiplex PCR assay. In its TCRdb copy, this immuneACCESS table keeps in-frame sequences only and misses some clones. Where compared with another copy, unresolved V genes explain less than half of these, and the others have no known cause. Here the sample has 250,000 to 300,000 clones; approximately 80% occur a single time. Roughly 14% of the sample belongs to the ten largest clones. V is pared back by 0 bases and J by 3 bases, with 13 bases lying between the germline termini. The germline V gene supplies CDR1 SGHRS and CDR2 YFSETQ. The CDR3 has 15 amino acids, counting the end cysteine and phenylalanine. Only the CDR3 region is kept as DNA, spanning 45 bases read in frame from base 1.

In its sample, this clone was seen once. Its antigen remains unidentified. Base-call qualities are not available, and no considerably larger clone is one nucleotide away. The TCR originated in a woman aged 60-75 years with lung cancer. Material for sequencing was PBMCs. The rearranged chain carries TRBV5-1 and TRBJ2-7, with no D gene named confidently. The DNA is as follows: TGCGCCAGCAGCTTGGTTCAGGATCCGCGCTACGAGCAGTACTTC. Its product reads: CASSLVQDPRYEQYF.